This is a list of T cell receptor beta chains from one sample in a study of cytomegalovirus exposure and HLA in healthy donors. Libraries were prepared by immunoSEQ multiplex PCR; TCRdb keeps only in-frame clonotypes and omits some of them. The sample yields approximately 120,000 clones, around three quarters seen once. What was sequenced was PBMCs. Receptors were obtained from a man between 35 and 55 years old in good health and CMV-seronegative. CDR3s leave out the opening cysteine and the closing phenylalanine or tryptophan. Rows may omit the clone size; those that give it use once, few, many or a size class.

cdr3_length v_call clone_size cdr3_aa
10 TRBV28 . ASRPTGAEAF
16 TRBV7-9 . SSSPDVPPGHLTYEQY
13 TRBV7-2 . ASSLAGPSGTPLH
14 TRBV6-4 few ASSDSSGGSTDTQY
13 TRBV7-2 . ASSLIQGWTGELF
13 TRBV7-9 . ASSSGLAVQETQY
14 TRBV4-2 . ASSQEFGTGEEKLF
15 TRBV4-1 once ASSQYSAGSSYNEQF
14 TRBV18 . ASSPGSSSVSETQY
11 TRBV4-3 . ASSQDPQETQY
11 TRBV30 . AWGYSGNQPQH
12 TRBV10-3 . ASSVDRSNTEAF
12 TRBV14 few ASSSARRNTEAF
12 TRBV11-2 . ASSVPGQGSEAF
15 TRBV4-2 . ASSPTHIAGDLNAQY
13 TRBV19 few ASSPRTEKNTEAF
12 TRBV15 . ATSRGGSTYEQY
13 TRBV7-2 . ASSLGAGASYGYT
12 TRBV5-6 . ASSLVGVDQPQH
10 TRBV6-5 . ASSTVNTEAF
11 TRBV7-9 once ASSDRVEDTQY
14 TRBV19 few ASSYGQPVSALGYT
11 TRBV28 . ASSSGQPYEQY
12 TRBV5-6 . ASSSPGHFYEQY
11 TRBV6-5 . ASSYRRGYEQY
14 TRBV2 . ASSEDGGSAGNTIY
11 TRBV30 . AWSGQGNQPQH
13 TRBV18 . ASSAGQRFAQPQH
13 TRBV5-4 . ASSSRVGGGETQY
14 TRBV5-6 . ASSARRRGTYNEQF
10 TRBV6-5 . ASSPDRVSYT
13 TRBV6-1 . ASSGSSGGPYEQY
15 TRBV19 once ASSIDIASGTSYEQY
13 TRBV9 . ASSVSGGSNQPQH
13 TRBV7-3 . ASSLLRAENTEAF
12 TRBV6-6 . ASSGGRPSDGYT